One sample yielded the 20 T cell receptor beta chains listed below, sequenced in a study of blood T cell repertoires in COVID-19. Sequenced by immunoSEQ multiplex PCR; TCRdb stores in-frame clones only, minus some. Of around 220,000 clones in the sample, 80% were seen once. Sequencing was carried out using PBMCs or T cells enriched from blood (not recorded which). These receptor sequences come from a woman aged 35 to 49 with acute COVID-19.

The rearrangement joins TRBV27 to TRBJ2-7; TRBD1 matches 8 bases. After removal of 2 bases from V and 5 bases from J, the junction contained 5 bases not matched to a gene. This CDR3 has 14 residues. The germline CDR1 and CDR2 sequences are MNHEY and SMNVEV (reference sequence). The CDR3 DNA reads TGTGCCAGCAGTTTAAAGGCAGGGGGCAACGAGCAGTACTTC. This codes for CASSLKAGGNEQYF.

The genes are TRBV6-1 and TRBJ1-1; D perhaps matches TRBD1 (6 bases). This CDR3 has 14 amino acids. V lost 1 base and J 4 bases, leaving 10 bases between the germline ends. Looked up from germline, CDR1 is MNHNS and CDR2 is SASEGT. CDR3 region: CASSEDGGGTEAFF. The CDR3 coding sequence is TGTGCCAGCAGTGAAGATGGGGGCGGCACTGAAGCTTTCTTT.

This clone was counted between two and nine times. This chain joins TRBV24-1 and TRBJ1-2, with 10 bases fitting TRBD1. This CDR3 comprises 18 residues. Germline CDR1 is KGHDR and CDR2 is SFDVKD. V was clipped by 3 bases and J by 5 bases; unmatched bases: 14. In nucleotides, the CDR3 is TGTGCCACCAGTGATCCTGACAGGGGGCCTGAGACGAATTATGGCTACACCTTC. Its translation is CATSDPDRGPETNYGYTF.

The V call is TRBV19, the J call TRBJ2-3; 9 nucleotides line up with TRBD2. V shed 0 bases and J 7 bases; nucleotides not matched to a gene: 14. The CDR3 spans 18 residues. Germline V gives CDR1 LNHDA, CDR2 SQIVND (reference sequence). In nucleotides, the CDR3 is TGTGCCAGTAGTATAGATGGGACTAGCAGACGTACATTGAATACGCAGTATTTT. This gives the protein CASSIDGTSRRTLNTQYF.

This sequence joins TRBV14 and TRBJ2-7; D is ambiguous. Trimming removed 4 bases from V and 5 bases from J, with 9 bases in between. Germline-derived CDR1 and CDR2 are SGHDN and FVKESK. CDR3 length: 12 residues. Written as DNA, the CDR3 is TGTGCCAGCAGCCCCCTCCCCCACGAGCAGTACTTC. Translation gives CASSPLPHEQYF.

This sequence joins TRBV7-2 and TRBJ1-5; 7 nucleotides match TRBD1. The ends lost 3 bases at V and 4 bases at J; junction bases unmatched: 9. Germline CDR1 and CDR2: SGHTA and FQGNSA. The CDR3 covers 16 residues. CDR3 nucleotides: TGTGCCAGCAGCTTTCGGACAGGATCGTCGAATCAGCCCCAGCATTTT. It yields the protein CASSFRTGSSNQPQHF.

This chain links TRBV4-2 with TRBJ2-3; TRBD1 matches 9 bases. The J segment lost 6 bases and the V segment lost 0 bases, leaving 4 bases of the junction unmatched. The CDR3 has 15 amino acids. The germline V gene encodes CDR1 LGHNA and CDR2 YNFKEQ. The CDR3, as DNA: TGTGCCAGCAGCCAAGATGGGACAGGGCTTGATACGCAGTATTTT. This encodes CASSQDGTGLDTQYF.

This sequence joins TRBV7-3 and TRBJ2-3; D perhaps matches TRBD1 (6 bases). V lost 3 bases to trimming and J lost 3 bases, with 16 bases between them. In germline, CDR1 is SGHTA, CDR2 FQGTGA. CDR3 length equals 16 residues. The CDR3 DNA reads TGTGCCAGCAGCTTCCTGGGACACGGATTTACAGATACGCAGTATTTT. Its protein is CASSFLGHGFTDTQYF. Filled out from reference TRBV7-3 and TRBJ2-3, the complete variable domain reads GAGVSQTPSNKVTEKGKYVELRCDPISGHTALYWYRQSLGQGPEFLIYFQGTGAADDSGLPNDRFFAVRPEGSVSTLKIQRTERGDSAVYLCASSFLGHGFTDTQYFGPGTRLTVL.

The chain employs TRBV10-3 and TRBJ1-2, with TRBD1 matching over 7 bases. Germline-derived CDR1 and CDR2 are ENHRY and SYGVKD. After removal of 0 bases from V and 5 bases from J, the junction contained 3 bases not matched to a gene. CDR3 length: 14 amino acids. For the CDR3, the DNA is TGTGCCATCAGTGAGTCACGGACAGGATATGGCTACACCTTC. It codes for CAISESRTGYGYTF.

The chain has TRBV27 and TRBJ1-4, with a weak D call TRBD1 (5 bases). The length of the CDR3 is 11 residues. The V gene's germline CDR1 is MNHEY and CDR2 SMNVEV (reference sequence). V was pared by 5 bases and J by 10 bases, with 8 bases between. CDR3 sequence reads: CASSDTGKLFF. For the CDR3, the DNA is TGTGCCAGCAGTGATACAGGAAAACTGTTTTTT.

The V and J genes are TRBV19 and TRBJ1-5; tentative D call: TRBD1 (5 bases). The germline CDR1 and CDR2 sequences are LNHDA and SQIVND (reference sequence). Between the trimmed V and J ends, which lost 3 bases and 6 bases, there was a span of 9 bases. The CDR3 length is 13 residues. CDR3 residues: CASSMGGGQPQHF. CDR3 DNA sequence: TGTGCCAGTAGTATGGGGGGAGGTCAGCCCCAGCATTTT.

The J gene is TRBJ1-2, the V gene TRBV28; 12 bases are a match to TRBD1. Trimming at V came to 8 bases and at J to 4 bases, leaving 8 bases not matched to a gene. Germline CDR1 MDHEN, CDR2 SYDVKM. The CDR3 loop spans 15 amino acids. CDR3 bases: TGTGCCAGCTTGGGGACAGGGGGCCAATTCTATGGCTACACCTTC. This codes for CASLGTGGQFYGYTF.

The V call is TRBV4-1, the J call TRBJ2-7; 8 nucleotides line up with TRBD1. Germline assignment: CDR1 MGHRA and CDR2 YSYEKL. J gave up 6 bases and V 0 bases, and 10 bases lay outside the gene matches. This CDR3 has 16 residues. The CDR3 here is CASSQDAGQGSVEQYF. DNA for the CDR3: TGCGCCAGCAGCCAAGATGCAGGACAGGGATCTGTCGAGCAGTACTTC.

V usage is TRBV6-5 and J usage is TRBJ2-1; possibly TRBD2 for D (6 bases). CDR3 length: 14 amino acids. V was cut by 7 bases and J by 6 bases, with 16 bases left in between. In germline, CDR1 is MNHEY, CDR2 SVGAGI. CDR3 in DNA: TGTGCCAGCAACAGACTAGTGGCGGGCAATGAGCAGTTCTTC. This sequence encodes CASNRLVAGNEQFF.

Here the CDR3 DNA reads TGTGCCAGCAGTTTAACCCGGACAGGGGGCATCACAGATACGCAGTATTTT. It encodes CASSLTRTGGITDTQYF. This chain joins TRBV27 and TRBJ2-3; the match to TRBD1 covers 11 bases. Germline values: CDR1 MNHEY, CDR2 SMNVEV (reference sequence). The length of the CDR3 is 17 residues. Trimming removed 2 bases from V and 2 bases from J; junction bases left unmatched: 6.

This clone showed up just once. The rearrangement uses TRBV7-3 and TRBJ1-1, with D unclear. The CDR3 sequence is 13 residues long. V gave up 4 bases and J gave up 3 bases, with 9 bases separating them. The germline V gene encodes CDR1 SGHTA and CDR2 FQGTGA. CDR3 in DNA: TGTGCCAGCAGCTACGCGCGGGACACTGAAGCTTTCTTT. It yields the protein CASSYARDTEAFF.

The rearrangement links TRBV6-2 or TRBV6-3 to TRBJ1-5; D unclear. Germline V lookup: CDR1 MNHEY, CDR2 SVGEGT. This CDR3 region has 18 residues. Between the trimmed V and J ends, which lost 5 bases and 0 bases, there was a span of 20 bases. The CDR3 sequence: CASSKGSGFDYSNQPQHF. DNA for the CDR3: TGTGCCAGCAGTAAGGGCAGTGGATTTGACTATAGCAATCAGCCCCAGCATTTT.

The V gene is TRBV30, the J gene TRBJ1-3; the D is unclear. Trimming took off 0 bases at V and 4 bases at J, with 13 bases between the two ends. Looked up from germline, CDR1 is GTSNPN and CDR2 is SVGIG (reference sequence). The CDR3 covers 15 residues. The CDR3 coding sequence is TGTGCCTGGAGTGTACCCGGCGGCCTCGGAAACACCATATATTTT. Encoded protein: CAWSVPGGLGNTIYF.

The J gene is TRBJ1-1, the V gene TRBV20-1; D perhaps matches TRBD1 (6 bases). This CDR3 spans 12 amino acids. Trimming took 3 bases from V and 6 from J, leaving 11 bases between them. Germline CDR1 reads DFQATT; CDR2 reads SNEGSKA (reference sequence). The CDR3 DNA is TGCAGTGCTAGTACAGGGTTCCCTGAAGCTTTCTTT. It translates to CSASTGFPEAFF.

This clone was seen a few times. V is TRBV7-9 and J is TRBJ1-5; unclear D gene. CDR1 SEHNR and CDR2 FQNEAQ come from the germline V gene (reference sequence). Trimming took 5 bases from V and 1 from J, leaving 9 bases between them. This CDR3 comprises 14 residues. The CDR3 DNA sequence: TGTGCCAGCAGCCGTGCGGAGAGCAATCAGCCCCAGCATTTT. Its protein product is CASSRAESNQPQHF.